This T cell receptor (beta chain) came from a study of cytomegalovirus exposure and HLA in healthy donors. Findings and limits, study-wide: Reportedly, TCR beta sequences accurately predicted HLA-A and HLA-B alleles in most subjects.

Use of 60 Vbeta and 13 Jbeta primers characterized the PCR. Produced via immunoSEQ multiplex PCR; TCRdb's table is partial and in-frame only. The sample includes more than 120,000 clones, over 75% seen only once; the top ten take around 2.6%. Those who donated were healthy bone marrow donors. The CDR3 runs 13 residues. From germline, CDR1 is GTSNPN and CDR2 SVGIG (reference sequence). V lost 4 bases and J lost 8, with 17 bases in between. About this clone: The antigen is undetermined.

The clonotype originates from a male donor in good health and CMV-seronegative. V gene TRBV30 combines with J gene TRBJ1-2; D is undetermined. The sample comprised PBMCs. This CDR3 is CAWNVLLEVGYTF. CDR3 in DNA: TGTGCCTGGAATGTCCTTTTAGAGGTCGGCTACACCTTC.